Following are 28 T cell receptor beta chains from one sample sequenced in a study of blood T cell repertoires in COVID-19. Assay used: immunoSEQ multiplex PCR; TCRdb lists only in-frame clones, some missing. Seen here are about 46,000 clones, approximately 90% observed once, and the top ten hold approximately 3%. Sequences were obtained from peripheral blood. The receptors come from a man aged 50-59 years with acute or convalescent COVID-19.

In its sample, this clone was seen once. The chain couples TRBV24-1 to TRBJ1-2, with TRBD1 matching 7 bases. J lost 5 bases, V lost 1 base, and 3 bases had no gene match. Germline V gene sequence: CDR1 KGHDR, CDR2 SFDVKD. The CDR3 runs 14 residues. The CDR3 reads CATSDFTQGYGYTF. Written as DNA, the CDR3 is TGTGCCACCAGTGATTTCACACAGGGGTATGGCTACACCTTC.

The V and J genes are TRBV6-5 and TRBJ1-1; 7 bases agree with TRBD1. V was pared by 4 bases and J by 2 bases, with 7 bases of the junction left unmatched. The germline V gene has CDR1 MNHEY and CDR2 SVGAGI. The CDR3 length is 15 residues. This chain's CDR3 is CASSWNGQVNTEAFF. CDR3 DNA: TGTGCCAGCAGTTGGAATGGACAGGTTAACACTGAAGCTTTCTTT.

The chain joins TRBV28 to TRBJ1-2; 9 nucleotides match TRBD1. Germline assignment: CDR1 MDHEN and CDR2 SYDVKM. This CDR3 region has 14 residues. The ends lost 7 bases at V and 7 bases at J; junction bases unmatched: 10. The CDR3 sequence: CASIRDRVRGGYTF. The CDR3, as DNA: TGTGCCAGCATAAGGGACAGGGTGCGGGGTGGCTACACCTTC.

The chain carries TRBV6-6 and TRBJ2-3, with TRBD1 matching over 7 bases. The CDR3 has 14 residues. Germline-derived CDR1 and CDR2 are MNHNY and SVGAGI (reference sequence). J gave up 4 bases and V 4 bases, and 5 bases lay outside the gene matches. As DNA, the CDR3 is TGTGCCAGCAGTTTGACAGGGTATTCAGATACGCAGTATTTT. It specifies CASSLTGYSDTQYF.

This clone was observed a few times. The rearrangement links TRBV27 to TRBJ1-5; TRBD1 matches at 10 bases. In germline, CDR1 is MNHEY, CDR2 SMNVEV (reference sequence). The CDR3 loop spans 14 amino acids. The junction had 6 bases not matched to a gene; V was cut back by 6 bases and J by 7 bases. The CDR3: CASRGTGVTQPQHF. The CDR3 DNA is TGTGCCAGCAGGGGGACAGGGGTTACGCAGCCCCAGCATTTT.

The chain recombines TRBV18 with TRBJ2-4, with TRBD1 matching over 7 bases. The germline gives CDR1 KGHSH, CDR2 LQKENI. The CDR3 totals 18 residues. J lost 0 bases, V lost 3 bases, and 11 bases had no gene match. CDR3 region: CASSPSTGERLAKNIQYF. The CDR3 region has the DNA TGTGCCAGCTCACCCTCTACAGGGGAACGACTAGCCAAAAACATTCAGTACTTC.

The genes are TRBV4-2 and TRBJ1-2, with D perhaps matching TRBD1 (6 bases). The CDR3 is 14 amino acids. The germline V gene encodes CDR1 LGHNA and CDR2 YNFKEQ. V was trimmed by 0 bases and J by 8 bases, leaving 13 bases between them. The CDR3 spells CASSQDGQGRGYTF. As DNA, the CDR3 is TGTGCCAGCAGCCAAGATGGTCAGGGGAGAGGCTACACCTTC.

CDR3 DNA sequence: TGTGCCAGCAGTTTGAGCTTTGCCTACGAGCAGTACTTC. Its protein is CASSLSFAYEQYF. The chain couples TRBV12-3 or TRBV12-4 to TRBJ2-7; D is undetermined. This CDR3 has 13 amino acids. V was cut by 3 bases and J by 2 bases, with 8 bases left in between.

The CDR3 nucleotides are TGTGCCACAAGGGCCCTGCGGGGGGGCAGCGGATCCTACAATGAGCAGTTCTTC. Residues: CATRALRGGSGSYNEQFF. The V and J genes are TRBV19 and TRBJ2-1; 9 bases align to TRBD2. The CDR3 loop spans 18 amino acids. V shed 10 bases, J shed 1 base, and the junction held 17 bases outside the gene matches. Germline V gene data show CDR1 as LNHDA and CDR2 as SQIVND (reference sequence).

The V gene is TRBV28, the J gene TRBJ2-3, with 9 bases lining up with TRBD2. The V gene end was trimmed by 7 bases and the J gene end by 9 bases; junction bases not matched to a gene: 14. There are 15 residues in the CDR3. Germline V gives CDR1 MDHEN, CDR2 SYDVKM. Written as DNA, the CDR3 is TGTGCCAGCACGACCTCGGGACTAGCAGAGCGCACGCAGTATTTT. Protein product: CASTTSGLAERTQYF.

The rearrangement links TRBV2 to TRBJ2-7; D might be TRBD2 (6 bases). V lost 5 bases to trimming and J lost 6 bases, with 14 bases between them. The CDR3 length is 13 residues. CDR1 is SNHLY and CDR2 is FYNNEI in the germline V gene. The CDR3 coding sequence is TGTGCCAGCAGTTGGCCGGAGGGCTTCGAGCAGTACTTC. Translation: CASSWPEGFEQYF.

CDR3 sequence reads: CASNPGTAGELFF. CDR3 sequence (DNA): TGTGCCAGCAACCCCGGGACAGCAGGGGAGCTGTTTTTT. The rearrangement joins TRBV2 to TRBJ2-2; 7 bases fit TRBD1. The CDR3 is 13 residues long. Germline V gene lookup returns CDR1 SNHLY and CDR2 FYNNEI. The V gene end was trimmed by 7 bases and the J gene end by 8 bases; junction bases not matched to a gene: 7.

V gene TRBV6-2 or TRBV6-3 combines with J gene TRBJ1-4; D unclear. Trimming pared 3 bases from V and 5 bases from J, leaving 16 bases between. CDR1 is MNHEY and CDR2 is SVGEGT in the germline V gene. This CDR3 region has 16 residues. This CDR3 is CASSYLAPSPNEKLFF. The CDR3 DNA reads TGTGCCAGCAGTTATCTCGCTCCGAGTCCGAATGAAAAACTGTTTTTT.

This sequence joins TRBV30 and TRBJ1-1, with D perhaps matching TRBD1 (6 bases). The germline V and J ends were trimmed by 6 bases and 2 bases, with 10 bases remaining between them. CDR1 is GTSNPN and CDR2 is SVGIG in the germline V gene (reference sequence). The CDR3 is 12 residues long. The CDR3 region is CACTGFNTEAFF. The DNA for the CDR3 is TGTGCCTGTACAGGGTTTAACACTGAAGCTTTCTTT.

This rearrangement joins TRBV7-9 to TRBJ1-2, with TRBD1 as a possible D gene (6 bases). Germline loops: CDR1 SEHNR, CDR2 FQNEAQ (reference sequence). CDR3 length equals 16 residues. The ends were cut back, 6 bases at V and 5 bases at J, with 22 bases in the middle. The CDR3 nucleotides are TGTGCCAGCAGTTCAAGACCGGGACAAGGCCCTTATGGCTACACCTTC. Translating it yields CASSSRPGQGPYGYTF.

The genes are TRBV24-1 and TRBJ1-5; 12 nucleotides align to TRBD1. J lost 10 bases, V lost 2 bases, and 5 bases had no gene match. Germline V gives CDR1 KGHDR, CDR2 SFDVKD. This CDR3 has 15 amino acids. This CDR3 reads CATSDSGQGATPQHF. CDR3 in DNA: TGTGCCACCAGTGATTCGGGACAGGGGGCTACTCCCCAGCATTTT.

CDR3 nucleotide sequence: TGTGCCAGCAGTCCCACAGGGGGCAGGAATCAGCCCCAGCATTTT. Amino acids: CASSPTGGRNQPQHF. This chain uses TRBV6-5 with TRBJ1-5, with 9 bases that match TRBD1. The trim removed 5 bases at V and 4 bases at J, leaving 6 bases unmatched. CDR1 is MNHEY, CDR2 SVGAGI, per germline. The CDR3 has 15 amino acids.

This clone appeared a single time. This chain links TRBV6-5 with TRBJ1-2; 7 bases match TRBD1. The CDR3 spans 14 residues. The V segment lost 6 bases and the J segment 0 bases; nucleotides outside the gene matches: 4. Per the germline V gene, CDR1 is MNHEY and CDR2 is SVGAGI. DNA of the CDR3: TGTGCCAGCAGCCACAGGGGTTCTAACTATGGCTACACCTTC. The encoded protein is CASSHRGSNYGYTF.

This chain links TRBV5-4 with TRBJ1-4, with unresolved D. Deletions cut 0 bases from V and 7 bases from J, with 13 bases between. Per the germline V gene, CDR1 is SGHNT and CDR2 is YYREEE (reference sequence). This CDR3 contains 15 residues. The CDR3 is CASSLAAGDREKLFF. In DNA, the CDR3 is TGTGCCAGCAGCTTGGCCGCAGGCGATCGTGAAAAACTGTTTTTT. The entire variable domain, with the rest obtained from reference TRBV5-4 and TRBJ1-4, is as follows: ETGVTQSPTHLIKTRGQQVTLRCSSQSGHNTVSWYQQALGQGPQFIFQYYREEENGRGNFPPRFSGLQFPNYSSELNVNALELDDSALYLCASSLAAGDREKLFFGSGTQLSVL.

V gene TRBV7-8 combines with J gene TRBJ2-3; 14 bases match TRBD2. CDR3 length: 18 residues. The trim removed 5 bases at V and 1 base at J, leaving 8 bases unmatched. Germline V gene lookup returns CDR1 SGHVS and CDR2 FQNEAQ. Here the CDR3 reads CASSPTSGGALGTDTQYF. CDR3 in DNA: TGTGCCAGCAGCCCGACTAGCGGGGGGGCCTTGGGCACAGATACGCAGTATTTT.

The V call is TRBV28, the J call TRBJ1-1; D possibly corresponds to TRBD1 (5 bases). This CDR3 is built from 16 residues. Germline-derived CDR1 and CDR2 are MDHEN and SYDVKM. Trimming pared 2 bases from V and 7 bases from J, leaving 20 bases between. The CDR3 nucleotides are TGTGCCAGCAGTTTAGGGGGGGGTCGTGGATTAAGTGAAGCTTTCTTT. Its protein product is CASSLGGGRGLSEAFF.

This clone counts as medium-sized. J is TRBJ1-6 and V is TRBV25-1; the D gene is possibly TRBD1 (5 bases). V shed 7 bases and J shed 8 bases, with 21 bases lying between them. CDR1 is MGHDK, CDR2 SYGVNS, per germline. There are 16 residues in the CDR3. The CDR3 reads CASKGRGWVLDSPLHF. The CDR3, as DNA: TGTGCCAGCAAAGGGAGGGGATGGGTTTTGGATTCACCCCTCCACTTT.

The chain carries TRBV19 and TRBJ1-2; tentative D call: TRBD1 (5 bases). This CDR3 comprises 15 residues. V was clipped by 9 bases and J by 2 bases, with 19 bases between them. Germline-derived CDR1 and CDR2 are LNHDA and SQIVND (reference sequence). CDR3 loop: CASTRGGVENYGYTF. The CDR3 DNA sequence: TGTGCCAGCACTCGAGGAGGGGTCGAAAACTATGGCTACACCTTC.

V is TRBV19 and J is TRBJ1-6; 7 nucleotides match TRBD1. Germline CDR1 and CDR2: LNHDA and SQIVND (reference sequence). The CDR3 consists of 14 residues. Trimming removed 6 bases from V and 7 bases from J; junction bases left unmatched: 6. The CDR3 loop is CASSSGQENSPLHF. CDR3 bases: TGTGCCAGTAGCTCTGGACAGGAAAATTCACCCCTCCACTTT.

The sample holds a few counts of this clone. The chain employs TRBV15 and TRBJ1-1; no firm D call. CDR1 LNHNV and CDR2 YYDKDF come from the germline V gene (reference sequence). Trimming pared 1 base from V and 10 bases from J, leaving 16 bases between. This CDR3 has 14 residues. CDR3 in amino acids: CATSRGQTDPVAFF. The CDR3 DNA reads TGTGCCACCAGCAGAGGTCAGACTGATCCGGTAGCTTTCTTT.

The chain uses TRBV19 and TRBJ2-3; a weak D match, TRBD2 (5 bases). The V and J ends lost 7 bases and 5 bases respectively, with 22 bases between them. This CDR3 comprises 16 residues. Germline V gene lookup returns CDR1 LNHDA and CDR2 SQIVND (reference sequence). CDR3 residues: CASTKVGRGVGDTQYF. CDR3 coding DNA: TGTGCCAGTACAAAGGTGGGTCGGGGAGTAGGAGATACGCAGTATTTT. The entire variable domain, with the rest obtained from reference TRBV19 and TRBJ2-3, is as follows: DGGITQSPKYLFRKEGQNVTLSCEQNLNHDAMYWYRQDPGQGLRLIYYSQIVNDFQKGDIAEGYSVSREKKESFPLTVTSAQKNPTAFYLCASTKVGRGVGDTQYFGPGTRLTVL.

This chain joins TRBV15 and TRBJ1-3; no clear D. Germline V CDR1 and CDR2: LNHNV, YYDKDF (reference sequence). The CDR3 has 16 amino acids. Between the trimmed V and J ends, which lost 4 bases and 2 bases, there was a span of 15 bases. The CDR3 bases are TGTGCCACCAGCATCTCGGCGGGGTCGGCTGGAAACACCATATATTTT. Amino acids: CATSISAGSAGNTIYF.

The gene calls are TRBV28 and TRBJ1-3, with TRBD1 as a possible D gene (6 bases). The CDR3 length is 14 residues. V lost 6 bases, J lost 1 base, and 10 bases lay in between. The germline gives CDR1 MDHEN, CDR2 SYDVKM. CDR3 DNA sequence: TGTGCCAGCAGAATAGGGGGTTCTGGAAACACCATATATTTT. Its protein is CASRIGGSGNTIYF.